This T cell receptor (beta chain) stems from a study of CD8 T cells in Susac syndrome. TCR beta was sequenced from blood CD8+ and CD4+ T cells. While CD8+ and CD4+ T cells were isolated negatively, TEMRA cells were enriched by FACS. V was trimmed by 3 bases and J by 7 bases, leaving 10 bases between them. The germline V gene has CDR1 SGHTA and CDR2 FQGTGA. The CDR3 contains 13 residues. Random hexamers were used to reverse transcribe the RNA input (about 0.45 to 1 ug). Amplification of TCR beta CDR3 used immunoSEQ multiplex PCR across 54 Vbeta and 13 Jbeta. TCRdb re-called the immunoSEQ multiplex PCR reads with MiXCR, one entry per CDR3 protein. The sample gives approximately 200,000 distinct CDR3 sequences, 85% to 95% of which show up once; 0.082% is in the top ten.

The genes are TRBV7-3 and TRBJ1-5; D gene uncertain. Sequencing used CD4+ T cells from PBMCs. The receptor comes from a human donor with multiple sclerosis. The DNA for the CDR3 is TGTGCCAGCAGCTTGGGTCCTCTCCAGCCCCAGCATTTT. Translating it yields CASSLGPLQPQHF.